These T cell receptor beta chains were read from a single sample in a study of T cell responses to AZD1222 COVID-19 vaccine. The table came from immunoSEQ multiplex PCR; TCRdb's copy has only in-frame clones and leaves some out. The table shows more than 150,000 clones, with about nine tenths occurring only once. The sequencing used peripheral blood, collected 28 days after the second AZD1222 dose. The receptors were sampled from an adult who received the AZD1222 COVID-19 vaccine. The CDR3 runs from the conserved cysteine through the conserved F or W. A D gene is named only where the DNA matches it firmly. Rows give clone size only sometimes, using once, few, many, or a class for an expanded clone.

J gene,CDR3 length,V gene,D gene,clone size,CDR3 protein,CDR3 DNA
TRBJ1-2,14,TRBV30,TRBD1,.,CAWSRTGANYGYTF,TGTGCCTGGAGTAGAACAGGGGCGAACTATGGCTACACCTTC
TRBJ2-7,15,TRBV27,TRBD1,.,CASSSTGTDSYEQYF,TGTGCCAGCAGTTCCACCGGGACAGACTCCTACGAGCAGTACTTC
TRBJ2-4,17,TRBV27,TRBD2,.,CASSFRGGALAKNIQYF,TGTGCCAGCAGTTTCCGCGGGGGGGCCCTAGCCAAAAACATTCAGTACTTC
TRBJ2-3,15,TRBV6-5,.,.,CASSYSTGGPYTQYF,TGTGCCAGCAGTTACTCGACTGGGGGCCCTTATACGCAGTATTTT
TRBJ1-6,11,TRBV20-1,.,.,CSARENSPLHF,TGCAGTGCAAGAGAGAATTCACCCCTCCACTTT
TRBJ1-5,13,TRBV5-1,.,.,CASSLWGDQPQHF,TGCGCCAGCAGCTTGTGGGGGGATCAGCCCCAGCATTTT
TRBJ2-7,17,TRBV19,TRBD2,.,CASSIGLAGGPQDEQYF,TGTGCCAGTAGTATTGGGCTAGCGGGGGGCCCCCAGGACGAGCAGTACTTC
TRBJ2-3,10,TRBV20-1,.,.,CSATTDTQYF,TGCAGTGCCACCACAGATACGCAGTATTTT
TRBJ2-5,16,TRBV14,TRBD2,.,CASSQGKTSGSETQYF,TGTGCCAGCAGCCAAGGGAAGACTAGCGGCTCAGAGACCCAGTACTTC
TRBJ2-7,14,TRBV2,TRBD2,.,CASRTSGSPYEQYF,TGTGCCAGCAGAACTAGCGGGTCGCCCTACGAGCAGTACTTC
TRBJ2-1,14,TRBV5-1,.,.,CASSLTGNYNEQFF,TGCGCCAGCAGCTTGACAGGAAACTACAATGAGCAGTTCTTC
TRBJ1-2,14,TRBV29-1,TRBD1,.,CSVTRTGTGGGYTF,TGCAGCGTAACTAGAACCGGGACAGGGGGCGGCTACACCTTC
TRBJ1-1,13,TRBV12-3/TRBV12-4,TRBD1,.,CASYQTGATEAFF,TGTGCCAGCTACCAAACAGGGGCCACTGAAGCTTTCTTT
TRBJ1-4,15,TRBV18,TRBD1,.,CASSPARGLDEKLFF,TGTGCCAGCTCACCAGCCAGGGGGCTCGATGAAAAACTGTTTTTT
TRBJ1-1,13,TRBV3-1/TRBV3-2,TRBD1,.,CASSQATGAEAFF,TGTGCCAGCAGCCAAGCCACAGGGGCTGAAGCTTTCTTT
TRBJ1-1,15,TRBV6-6,TRBD1,.,CASSYSTGGLAEAFF,TGTGCCAGCAGTTACTCGACAGGGGGGTTGGCTGAAGCTTTCTTT
TRBJ1-3,16,TRBV9,.,once,CASSANRVASGNTIYF,TGTGCCAGCAGCGCCAACAGGGTAGCCTCTGGAAACACCATATATTTT
TRBJ2-1,11,TRBV11-2,.,.,CASSQTRGRFF,TGTGCCAGCAGTCAGACTCGGGGGCGGTTCTTC
TRBJ1-6,15,TRBV6-2/TRBV6-3,.,.,CASSYPTQGNSPLHF,TGTGCCAGCAGTTACCCGACCCAGGGTAATTCACCCCTCCACTTT
TRBJ1-2,14,TRBV2,.,.,CASSRDGFFNGYTF,TGTGCCAGCAGCAGGGACGGGTTTTTCAATGGCTACACCTTC
TRBJ2-3,16,TRBV10-1,TRBD2,.,CASSARAGPSTDTQYF,TGCGCCAGCAGTGCGAGAGCGGGACCTAGCACAGATACGCAGTATTTT
TRBJ1-5,12,TRBV12-3/TRBV12-4,.,.,CASSVGIQPQHF,TGTGCCAGCAGTGTCGGTATTCAGCCCCAGCATTTT
TRBJ2-1,15,TRBV9,TRBD2,.,CASSVEAGSMYEQFF,TGTGCCAGCAGCGTAGAAGCGGGAAGTATGTATGAGCAGTTCTTC
TRBJ1-3,13,TRBV3-1/TRBV3-2,.,.,CASGVVSGNTIYF,TGTGCCAGCGGTGTAGTCTCTGGAAACACCATATATTTT
TRBJ1-2,15,TRBV4-2,.,.,CASSQDLVAAHGYTF,TGTGCCAGCAGCCAAGATCTAGTGGCCGCACATGGCTACACCTTC
TRBJ1-3,14,TRBV2,.,.,CASSGPGSGNTIYF,TGTGCCAGCAGTGGACCGGGGTCCGGAAACACCATATATTTT
TRBJ1-1,13,TRBV5-6,.,.,CASSLWGSGEAFF,TGTGCCAGCAGCTTGTGGGGTAGTGGTGAAGCTTTCTTT
TRBJ2-6,16,TRBV6-2/TRBV6-3,.,.,CASSSDWSSGANVLTF,TGTGCCAGCAGTTCAGACTGGAGCTCTGGGGCCAACGTCCTGACTTTC
TRBJ1-4,14,TRBV7-2,TRBD1,.,CASSFGTGEEKLFF,TGTGCCAGCAGCTTCGGGACAGGGGAGGAAAAACTGTTTTTT
TRBJ1-4,15,TRBV9,.,.,CASSRIEGFNEKLFF,TGTGCCAGCAGCCGAATAGAGGGATTTAATGAAAAACTGTTTTTT
TRBJ2-3,17,TRBV28,TRBD2,.,CASSHGRSSGHTDTQYF,TGTGCCAGCAGTCACGGCCGGTCTAGCGGTCACACAGATACGCAGTATTTT
TRBJ1-2,10,TRBV29-1,TRBD1,.,CSVQGDGYTF,TGCAGCGTTCAGGGGGACGGCTACACCTTC
TRBJ2-7,13,TRBV12-3/TRBV12-4,.,.,CASSFNGPYEQYF,TGTGCCAGCAGTTTCAACGGACCCTACGAGCAGTACTTC
TRBJ1-5,16,TRBV9,.,once,CATLGRQGGCSQPQHF,TGTGCCACCCTCGGGCGGCAGGGCGGTTGCAGTCAGCCCCAGCATTTT
TRBJ1-3,17,TRBV7-2,.,.,CASSLGPITSSGNTIYF,TGTGCCAGCAGCTTAGGCCCCATCACGAGCTCTGGAAACACCATATATTTT
TRBJ2-1,15,TRBV28,.,.,CASSSGTHSYNEQFF,TGTGCCAGCAGTTCGGGGACGCATTCCTACAATGAGCAGTTCTTC
TRBJ2-1,16,TRBV6-1,.,.,CASSEMWDASYNEQFF,TGTGCCAGCAGTGAAATGTGGGACGCCAGTTACAATGAGCAGTTCTTC
TRBJ2-5,15,TRBV5-1,.,.,CASRSGPGQQETQYF,TGCGCCAGCAGATCGGGGCCGGGTCAGCAAGAGACCCAGTACTTC
TRBJ1-5,18,TRBV24-1,TRBD1,.,CATSDSGPGGWGNQPQHF,TGTGCCACCAGTGATTCCGGGCCAGGGGGATGGGGCAATCAGCCCCAGCATTTT
TRBJ1-2,11,TRBV6-2/TRBV6-3,.,once,CASSNLDGYTF,TGTGCCAGCAGTAACTTGGATGGCTACACCTTC
TRBJ1-2,13,TRBV12-3/TRBV12-4,.,once,CASSPGGPYGYTF,TGTGCCAGCAGTCCCGGGGGGCCCTATGGCTACACCTTC
TRBJ2-7,14,TRBV3-1/TRBV3-2,TRBD2,.,CASSRGTSGYEQYF,TGTGCCAGCAGTCGCGGGACTAGCGGATACGAGCAGTACTTC
TRBJ2-2,15,TRBV6-5,TRBD2,.,CASSYGLAGAGELFF,TGTGCCAGCAGTTACGGGCTAGCGGGAGCCGGGGAGCTGTTTTTT
TRBJ1-6,16,TRBV4-1,TRBD1,.,CASSQGGTGPYSPLHF,TGCGCCAGCAGCCAAGGGGGGACAGGGCCCTACTCACCCCTCCACTTT
TRBJ2-2,17,TRBV5-1,.,.,CASSDRAERGNTGELFF,TGCGCCAGCAGCGACAGGGCGGAGCGGGGTAACACCGGGGAGCTGTTTTTT
TRBJ1-1,13,TRBV20-1,.,.,CSASVGGAPEAFF,TGCAGTGCTAGTGTGGGGGGGGCGCCCGAAGCTTTCTTT
TRBJ1-2,14,TRBV10-3,.,.,CAISRTDTNYGYTF,TGTGCCATCAGTCGGACAGATACTAACTATGGCTACACCTTC
TRBJ1-4,18,TRBV4-2,.,.,CASSQQAPGPGAIEKLFF,TGTGCCAGCAGCCAGCAAGCCCCCGGACCTGGGGCTATAGAAAAACTGTTTTTT
TRBJ2-5,15,TRBV9,.,.,CASSVYGTNQETQYF,TGTGCCAGCAGCGTATACGGAACTAACCAAGAGACCCAGTACTTC
TRBJ2-2,16,TRBV5-1,TRBD2,.,CASRSSGGTYTGELFF,TGCGCCAGCAGGAGCTCGGGAGGGACGTATACCGGGGAGCTGTTTTTT
TRBJ1-6,16,TRBV19,TRBD1,.,CASRRPGQADNSPLHF,TGTGCCAGCAGAAGACCGGGACAGGCCGATAATTCACCCCTCCACTTT
TRBJ2-7,14,TRBV29-1,TRBD2,once,CSVDDSGDPYEQYF,TGCAGCGTTGATGATAGCGGGGACCCCTACGAGCAGTACTTC
TRBJ1-2,15,TRBV18,.,once,CASSPQSTGMNGYTF,TGTGCCAGCTCACCGCAATCGACGGGGATGAATGGCTACACCTTC